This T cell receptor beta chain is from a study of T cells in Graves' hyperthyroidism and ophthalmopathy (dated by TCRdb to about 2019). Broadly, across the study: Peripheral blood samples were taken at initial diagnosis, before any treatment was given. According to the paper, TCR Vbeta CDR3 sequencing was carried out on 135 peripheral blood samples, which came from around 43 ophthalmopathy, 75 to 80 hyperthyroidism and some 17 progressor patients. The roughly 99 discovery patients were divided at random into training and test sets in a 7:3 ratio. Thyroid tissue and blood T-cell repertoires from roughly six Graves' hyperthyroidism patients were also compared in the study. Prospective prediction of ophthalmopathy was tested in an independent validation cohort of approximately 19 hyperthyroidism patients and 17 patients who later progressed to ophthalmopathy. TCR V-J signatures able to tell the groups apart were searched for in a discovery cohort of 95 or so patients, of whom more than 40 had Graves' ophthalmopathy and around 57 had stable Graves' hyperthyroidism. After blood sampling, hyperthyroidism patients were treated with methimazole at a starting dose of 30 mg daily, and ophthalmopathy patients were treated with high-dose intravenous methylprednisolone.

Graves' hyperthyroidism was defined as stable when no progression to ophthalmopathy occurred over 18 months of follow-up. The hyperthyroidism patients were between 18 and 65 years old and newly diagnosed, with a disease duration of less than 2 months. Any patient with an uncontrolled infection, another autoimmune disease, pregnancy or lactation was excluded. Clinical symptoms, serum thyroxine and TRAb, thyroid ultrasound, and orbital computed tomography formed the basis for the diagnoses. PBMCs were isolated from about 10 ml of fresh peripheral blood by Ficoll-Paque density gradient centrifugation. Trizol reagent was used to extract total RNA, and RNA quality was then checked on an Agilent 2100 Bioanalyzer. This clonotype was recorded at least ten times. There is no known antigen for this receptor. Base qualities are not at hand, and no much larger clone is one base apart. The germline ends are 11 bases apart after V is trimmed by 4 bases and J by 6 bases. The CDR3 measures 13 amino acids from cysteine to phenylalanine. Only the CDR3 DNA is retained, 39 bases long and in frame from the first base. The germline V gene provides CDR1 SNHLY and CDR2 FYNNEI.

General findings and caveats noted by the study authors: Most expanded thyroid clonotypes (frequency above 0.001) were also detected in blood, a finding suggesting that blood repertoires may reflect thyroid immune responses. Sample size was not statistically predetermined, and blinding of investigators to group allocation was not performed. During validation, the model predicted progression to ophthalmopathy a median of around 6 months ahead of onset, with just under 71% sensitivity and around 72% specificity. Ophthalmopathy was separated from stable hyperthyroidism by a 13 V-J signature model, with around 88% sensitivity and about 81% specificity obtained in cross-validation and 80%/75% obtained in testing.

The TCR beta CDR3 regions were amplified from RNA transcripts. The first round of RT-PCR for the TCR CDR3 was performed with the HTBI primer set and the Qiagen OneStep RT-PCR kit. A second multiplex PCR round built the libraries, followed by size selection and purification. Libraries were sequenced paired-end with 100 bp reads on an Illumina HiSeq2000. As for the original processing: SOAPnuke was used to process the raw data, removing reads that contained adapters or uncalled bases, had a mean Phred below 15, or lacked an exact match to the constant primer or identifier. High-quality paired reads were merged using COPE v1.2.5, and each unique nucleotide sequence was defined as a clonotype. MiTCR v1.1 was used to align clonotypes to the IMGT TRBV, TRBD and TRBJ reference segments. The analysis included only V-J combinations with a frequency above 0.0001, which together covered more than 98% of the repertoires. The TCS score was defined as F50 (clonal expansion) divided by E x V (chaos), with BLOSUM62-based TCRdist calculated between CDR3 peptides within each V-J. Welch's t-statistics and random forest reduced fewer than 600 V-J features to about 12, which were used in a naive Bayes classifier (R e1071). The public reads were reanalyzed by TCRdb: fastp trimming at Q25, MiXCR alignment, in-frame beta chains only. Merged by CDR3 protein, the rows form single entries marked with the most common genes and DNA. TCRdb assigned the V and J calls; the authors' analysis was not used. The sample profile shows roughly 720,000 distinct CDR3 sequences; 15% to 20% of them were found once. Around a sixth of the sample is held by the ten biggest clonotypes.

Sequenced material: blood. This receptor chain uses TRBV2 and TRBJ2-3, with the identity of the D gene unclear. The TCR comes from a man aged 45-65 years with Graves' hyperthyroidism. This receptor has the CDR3 CASSVMKEDTQYF. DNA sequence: TGTGCCAGCAGTGTAATGAAGGAGGATACGCAGTATTTT.